A selection of T cell receptor beta chains follows, all from one sample in a study of T cell responses to AZD1222 COVID-19 vaccine. Data came from immunoSEQ multiplex PCR; TCRdb stores just in-frame clones and leaves some out. Among approximately 100,000 clones listed, roughly 89% were seen once. The sequences come from peripheral blood, collected on day 0 of AZD1222 vaccination. The receptors come from an adult in good health. The CDR3 runs from the conserved cysteine through the conserved F or W. The D gene is left open where the match is weak. The listing skips clone size in some rows; elsewhere it reads once, few, many or a size class.

V,size,J,D,CDR3,DNA
TRBV5-8,-,TRBJ2-7,TRBD1,CASSLRGLGEQYF,TGTGCCAGCAGCTTGAGGGGGCTGGGGGAGCAGTACTTC
TRBV11-1,-,TRBJ2-1,-,CASSFRLPYNEQFF,TGTGCCAGCAGCTTTAGACTACCATACAATGAGCAGTTCTTC
TRBV27,-,TRBJ2-5,-,CASKLPGLPLGETQYF,TGTGCCAGCAAACTACCGGGACTCCCGCTGGGAGAGACCCAGTACTTC
TRBV29-1,-,TRBJ1-5,-,CSKLGGRGNNQPQHF,TGCAGCAAGCTCGGGGGACGGGGGAACAATCAGCCCCAGCATTTT
TRBV19,-,TRBJ2-5,-,CASSIGGGRETQYF,TGTGCCAGTAGTATAGGAGGGGGGCGCGAGACCCAGTACTTC
TRBV10-2,-,TRBJ2-1,TRBD2,CASSDRASGKDEQFF,TGCGCCAGCAGTGACAGGGCTAGCGGGAAGGATGAGCAGTTCTTC
TRBV28,-,TRBJ1-5,-,CASSLGSWNQPQHF,TGTGCCAGCAGTTTGGGCAGTTGGAATCAGCCCCAGCATTTT
TRBV5-1,-,TRBJ2-7,-,CASSFDGTYEQYF,TGCGCCAGCAGCTTTGACGGTACCTACGAGCAGTACTTC
TRBV5-1,-,TRBJ1-2,-,CASSEGGGASYGYTF,TGCGCCAGCAGCGAAGGAGGAGGGGCTTCCTATGGCTACACCTTC
TRBV5-1,-,TRBJ2-5,-,CASSPGPSRETQYF,TGCGCCAGCAGTCCGGGACCCTCGAGGGAGACCCAGTACTTC
TRBV19,-,TRBJ1-2,TRBD1,CASSKQGTNYGYTF,TGTGCCAGTAGTAAACAGGGGACCAACTATGGCTACACCTTC
TRBV6-1,-,TRBJ2-7,-,CASSDLTPGLEADRGYEQYF,TGTGCCAGCAGTGATCTCACTCCGGGTCTCGAGGCGGACCGGGGTTACGAGCAGTACTTC
TRBV30,-,TRBJ1-5,-,CAWTSGTGGDQPQHF,TGTGCCTGGACCTCCGGGACGGGGGGCGATCAGCCCCAGCATTTT
TRBV2,once,TRBJ1-1,-,CASSESGFDTEAFF,TGTGCCAGCAGCGAATCAGGGTTCGACACTGAAGCTTTCTTT
TRBV7-2,-,TRBJ2-1,-,CASSLVANGVDEQFF,TGTGCCAGCAGCTTAGTGGCAAATGGGGTGGATGAGCAGTTCTTC
TRBV19,-,TRBJ1-5,TRBD1,CATNTGGNNQPQHF,TGTGCCACTAACACAGGGGGGAACAATCAGCCCCAGCATTTT
TRBV5-4,-,TRBJ1-1,-,CASSSDKNTEAFF,TGTGCCAGCAGCTCGGATAAGAACACTGAAGCTTTCTTT
TRBV18,-,TRBJ1-5,-,CASSRGAQQPQHF,TGTGCCAGCTCGCGGGGGGCCCAACAGCCCCAGCATTTT
TRBV9,-,TRBJ2-1,TRBD2,CASSSLAAGNEQFF,TGTGCCAGCAGTAGTCTAGCGGCTGGGAATGAGCAGTTCTTC
TRBV9,-,TRBJ2-2,TRBD2,CASSVLAGANTGELFF,TGTGCCAGCAGCGTTCTAGCGGGCGCGAACACCGGGGAGCTGTTTTTT
TRBV7-2,once,TRBJ2-1,-,CASSLGGTGNEQFF,TGTGCCAGCAGCTTAGGGGGAACAGGGAATGAGCAGTTCTTC
TRBV5-8,-,TRBJ1-6,-,CASSLGGYDSPLHF,TGTGCCAGCAGCTTGGGGGGTTACGATTCACCCCTCCACTTT
TRBV18,few,TRBJ1-5,-,CASSRGQTNQPQHF,TGTGCCAGCTCACGGGGGCAGACTAATCAGCCCCAGCATTTT
TRBV11-1,-,TRBJ2-1,TRBD2,CASSLTSGSYNEQFF,TGTGCCAGCAGCTTAACTAGCGGGAGCTACAATGAGCAGTTCTTC
TRBV6-2/TRBV6-3,-,TRBJ2-7,-,CASSFGRAGEQYF,TGTGCCAGCAGCTTCGGACGGGCCGGGGAGCAGTACTTC
TRBV24-1,-,TRBJ1-2,TRBD1,CATSVEGARGYTF,TGTGCCACCAGTGTCGAGGGGGCGCGGGGCTACACCTTC
TRBV30,once,TRBJ2-5,-,CAWSVESARVQETQYF,TGTGCCTGGAGTGTAGAGAGCGCCAGGGTACAAGAGACCCAGTACTTC
TRBV18,-,TRBJ2-5,TRBD2,CASSPRIAGDETQYF,TGTGCCAGCTCACCACGTATAGCGGGAGACGAGACCCAGTACTTC
TRBV7-2,-,TRBJ1-1,-,CASSLGVGGSSEAFF,TGTGCCAGCAGCTTAGGGGTCGGGGGTAGCAGTGAAGCTTTCTTT
TRBV19,-,TRBJ1-6,-,CASSIGGTPLHF,TGTGCCAGTAGTATCGGGGGTACACCCCTCCACTTT
TRBV24-1,-,TRBJ2-3,-,CATSDPGTEGGTDTQYF,TGTGCCACCAGTGACCCAGGGACCGAAGGAGGCACAGATACGCAGTATTTT
TRBV3-1/TRBV3-2,-,TRBJ2-3,TRBD1,CASSQPGGSTDTQYF,TGTGCCAGCAGCCAACCAGGGGGATCCACAGATACGCAGTATTTT
TRBV10-3,-,TRBJ2-1,-,CAISGVRVGNEQFF,TGTGCCATCAGTGGTGTCAGGGTCGGGAATGAGCAGTTCTTC
TRBV7-9,-,TRBJ1-1,TRBD1,CASSLPQGDWTEAFF,TGTGCCAGCAGCTTACCACAGGGGGATTGGACTGAAGCTTTCTTT
TRBV4-1,-,TRBJ2-2,-,CASSHRSAENTGELFF,TGCGCCAGCAGCCACCGGTCGGCAGAGAACACCGGGGAGCTGTTTTTT
TRBV6-5,-,TRBJ2-1,TRBD2,CASSYSGLGFHNEQFF,TGTGCCAGCAGTTACTCGGGACTAGGGTTCCACAATGAGCAGTTCTTC
TRBV12-5,-,TRBJ1-2,-,CASGLVSGRTLYGYTF,TGTGCTAGTGGTTTGGTATCGGGGCGGACCCTCTATGGCTACACCTTC
TRBV9,-,TRBJ2-3,-,CASRTERIHTQYF,TGTGCCAGCAGGACTGAGAGAATTCATACGCAGTATTTT
TRBV19,-,TRBJ1-3,-,CASNPTFAGNTIYF,TGTGCCAGTAACCCGACTTTTGCTGGAAACACCATATATTTT
TRBV6-1,-,TRBJ1-6,-,CASSERAAGNSPLHF,TGTGCCAGCAGTGAACGGGCGGCCGGAAATTCACCCCTCCACTTT
TRBV5-4,-,TRBJ2-1,-,CASSLPKLGSSDEQFF,TGTGCCAGCAGCTTGCCAAAGCTGGGGTCTAGCGATGAGCAGTTCTTC
TRBV20-1,-,TRBJ2-1,-,CSAVFRDEQFF,TGCAGTGCGGTTTTTCGCGATGAGCAGTTCTTC
TRBV7-3,-,TRBJ2-1,-,CASSWTAGSYNEQFF,TGTGCCAGCAGCTGGACCGCGGGGTCCTACAATGAGCAGTTCTTC
TRBV11-3,-,TRBJ2-1,-,CASSLSSYSYNEQFF,TGTGCCAGCAGCTTATCCAGCTATTCCTACAATGAGCAGTTCTTC
TRBV3-1/TRBV3-2,-,TRBJ2-1,TRBD2,CASSPLGGSGSSHEQFF,TGTGCCAGCAGCCCACTAGGGGGTAGCGGGAGTTCGCATGAGCAGTTCTTC
TRBV29-1,-,TRBJ2-3,-,CSVGTGQQYF,TGCAGCGTGGGCACGGGACAGCAGTATTTT
TRBV2,-,TRBJ1-5,-,CASSAGRGSQPQHF,TGTGCCAGCAGTGCAGGTAGAGGTTCCCAGCCCCAGCATTTT
TRBV21-1,-,TRBJ1-5,-,CASSKALGVDQPQHF,TGTGCCAGCAGCAAAGCACTAGGGGTTGATCAGCCCCAGCATTTT